This record concerns one T cell receptor beta chain sequence. Its antigen remains unidentified. The assay was carried out at the deep level. Some 32,000 T cell genomes, or around 330 ng DNA, went into replicate PCRs of unsorted PBMC. Sequencing used immunoSEQ multiplex PCR; TCRdb keeps in-frame clones, though not all of them. The table has 450,000 to 500,000 clones, approximately 81% seen once. The CDR3 runs 12 residues. Germline CDR1 reads SQVTM; CDR2 reads ANQGSEA. The junction had 2 bases not matched to a gene; V was cut back by 6 bases and J by 1 base. This entry comes from a study of shared clonotypes between healthy human individuals. Points from the study as a whole: Clonotype sharing across donors was expected to vary with sequencing depth. Collection of samples was limited to blood; tissue repertoires likely differ.

This sequence joins TRBV29-1 and TRBJ1-1, with 7 positions matching TRBD1. The clonotype originates from a woman aged 40 to 49 in good health. Some clones in this sample may be carry-over from other donors' samples. Sample: PBMCs. The CDR3 nucleotides read TGCAGCGTCTGGACAGGGAACACTGAAGCTTTCTTT. Amino acids: CSVWTGNTEAFF.